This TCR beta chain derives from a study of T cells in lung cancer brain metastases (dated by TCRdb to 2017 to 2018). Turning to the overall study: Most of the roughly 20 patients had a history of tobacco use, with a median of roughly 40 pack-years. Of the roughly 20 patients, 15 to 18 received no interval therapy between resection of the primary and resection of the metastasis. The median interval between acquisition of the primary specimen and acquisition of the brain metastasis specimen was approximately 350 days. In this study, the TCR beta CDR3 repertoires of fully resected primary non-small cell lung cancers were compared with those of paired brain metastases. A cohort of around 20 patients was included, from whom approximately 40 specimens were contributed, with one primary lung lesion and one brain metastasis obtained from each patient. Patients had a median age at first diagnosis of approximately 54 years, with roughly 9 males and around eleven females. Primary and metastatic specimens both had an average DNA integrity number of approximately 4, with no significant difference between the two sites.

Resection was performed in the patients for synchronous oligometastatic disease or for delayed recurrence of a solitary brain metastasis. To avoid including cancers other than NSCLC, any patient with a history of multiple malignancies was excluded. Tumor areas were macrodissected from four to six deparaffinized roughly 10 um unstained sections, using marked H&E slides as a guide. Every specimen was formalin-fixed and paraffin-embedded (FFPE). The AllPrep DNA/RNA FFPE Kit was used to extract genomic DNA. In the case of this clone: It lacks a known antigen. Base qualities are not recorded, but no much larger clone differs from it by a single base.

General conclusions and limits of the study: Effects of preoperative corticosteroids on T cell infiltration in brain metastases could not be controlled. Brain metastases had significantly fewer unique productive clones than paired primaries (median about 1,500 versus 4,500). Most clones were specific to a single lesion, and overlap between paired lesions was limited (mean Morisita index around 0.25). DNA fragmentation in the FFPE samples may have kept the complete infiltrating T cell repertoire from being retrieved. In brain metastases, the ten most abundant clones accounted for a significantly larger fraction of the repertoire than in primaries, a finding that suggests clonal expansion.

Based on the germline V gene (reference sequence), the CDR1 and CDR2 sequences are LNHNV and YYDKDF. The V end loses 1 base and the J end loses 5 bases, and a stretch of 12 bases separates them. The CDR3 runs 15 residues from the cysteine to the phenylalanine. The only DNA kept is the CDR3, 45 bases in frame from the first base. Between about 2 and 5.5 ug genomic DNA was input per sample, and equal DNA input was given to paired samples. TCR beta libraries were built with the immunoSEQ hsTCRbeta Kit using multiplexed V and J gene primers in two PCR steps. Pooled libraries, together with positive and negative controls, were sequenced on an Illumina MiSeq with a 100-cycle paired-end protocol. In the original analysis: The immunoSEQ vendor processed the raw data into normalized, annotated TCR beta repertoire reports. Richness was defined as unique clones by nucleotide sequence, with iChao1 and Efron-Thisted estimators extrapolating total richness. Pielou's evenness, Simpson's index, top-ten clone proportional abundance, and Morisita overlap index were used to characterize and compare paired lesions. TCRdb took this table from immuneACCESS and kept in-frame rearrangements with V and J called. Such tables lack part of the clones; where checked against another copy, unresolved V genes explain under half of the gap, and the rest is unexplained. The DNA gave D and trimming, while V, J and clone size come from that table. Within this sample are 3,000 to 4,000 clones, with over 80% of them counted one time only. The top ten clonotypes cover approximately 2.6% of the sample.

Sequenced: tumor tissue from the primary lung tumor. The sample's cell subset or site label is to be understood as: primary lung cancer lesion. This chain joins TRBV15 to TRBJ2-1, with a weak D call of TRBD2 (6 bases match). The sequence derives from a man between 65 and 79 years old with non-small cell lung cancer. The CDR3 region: CATSRGDSGNNEQFF. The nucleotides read TGTGCCACCAGCAGAGGGGATAGCGGCAACAATGAGCAGTTCTTC.